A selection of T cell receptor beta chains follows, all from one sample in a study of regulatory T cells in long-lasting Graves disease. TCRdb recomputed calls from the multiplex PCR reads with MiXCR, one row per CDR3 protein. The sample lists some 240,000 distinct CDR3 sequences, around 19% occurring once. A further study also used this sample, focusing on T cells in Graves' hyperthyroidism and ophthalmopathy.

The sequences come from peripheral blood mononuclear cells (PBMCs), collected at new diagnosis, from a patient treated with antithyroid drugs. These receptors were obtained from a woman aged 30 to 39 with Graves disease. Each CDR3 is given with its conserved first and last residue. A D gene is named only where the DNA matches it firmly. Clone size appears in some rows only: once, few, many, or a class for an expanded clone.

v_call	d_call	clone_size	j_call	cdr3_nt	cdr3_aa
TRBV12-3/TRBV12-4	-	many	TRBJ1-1	TGTGCCAGCAGTGTCTCAGGGGTGGCTGAAGCTTTCTTT	CASSVSGVAEAFF
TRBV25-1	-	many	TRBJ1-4	TGTGCCAGCACGGACGGTAATGAAAAACTGTTTTTT	CASTDGNEKLFF
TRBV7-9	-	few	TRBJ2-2	TGTGCCAGCAGCCCACCGGACGCCCACACCGGGGAGCTGTTTTTT	CASSPPDAHTGELFF
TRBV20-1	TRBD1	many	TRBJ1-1	TGCAGTGCTAAACCCCCCCCCACAGGGGTTTCCGCTGAAGCTTTCTTT	CSAKPPPTGVSAEAFF
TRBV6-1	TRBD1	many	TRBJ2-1	TGTGCCAGCAGTGTAACAGGGGCTAGATACAATGAGCAGTTCTTC	CASSVTGARYNEQFF
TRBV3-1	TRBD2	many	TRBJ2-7	TGTGCCAGCAGCCAATACCTGGGGGGGGACTCCTACGAGCAGTACTTC	CASSQYLGGDSYEQYF
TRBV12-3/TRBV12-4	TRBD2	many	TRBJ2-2	TGTGCCAGCAATCAGTGGCTTCTAGCGGAAACCGGGGAGCTGTTTTTT	CASNQWLLAETGELFF
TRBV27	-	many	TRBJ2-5	TGTGCCAGCAGTTTATCCATACCGGGATCCTTACAAGAGACCCAGTACTTC	CASSLSIPGSLQETQYF
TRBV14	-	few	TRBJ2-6	TGTGCCAGCAGCAAAGGGGGTACTGGGGCCAACGTCCTGACTTTC	CASSKGGTGANVLTF
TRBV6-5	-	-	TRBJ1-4	-	CASSSPGQGLMKNCFF
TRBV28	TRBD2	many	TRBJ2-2	TGTGCCAGCAGCCTAGCGGGGTCAAACACCGGGGAGCTGTTTTTT	CASSLAGSNTGELFF
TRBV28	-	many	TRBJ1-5	TGTGCCAGCAGGGGGCATGGGGACAGCAATCAGCCCCAGCATTTT	CASRGHGDSNQPQHF
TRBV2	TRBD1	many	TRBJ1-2	TGTGCCAGCATAGCGACAGGGGGCTATGGCTACACCTTC	CASIATGGYGYTF
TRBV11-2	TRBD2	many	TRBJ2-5	TGTGCCAGCAGCTCGGGGCGGGGGAGAGGTGCAGACCAAGAGACCCAGTACTTC	CASSSGRGRGADQETQYF
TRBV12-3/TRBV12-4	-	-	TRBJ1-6	TGTGCCAGCAGGCTTTTCTCCCTCGGCAGGGTCGCCGATAATTCACCCCTCCACTTT	CASRLFSLGRVADNSPLHF
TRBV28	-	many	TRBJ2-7	TGTGCCAGCAGTTTAAGCGCAGTGCCCTCCTACGAGCAGTACTTC	CASSLSAVPSYEQYF
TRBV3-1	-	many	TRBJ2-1	TGTGCCAGCAGCCAATTTCGGGATTCAATCTACAATGAGCAGTTCTTC	CASSQFRDSIYNEQFF
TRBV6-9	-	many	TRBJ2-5	TGTGCCAGCAGTTACACCAGACAGGAACAAGAGACCCAGTACTTC	CASSYTRQEQETQYF
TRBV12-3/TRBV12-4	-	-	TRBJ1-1	TGTGCCAGCAGTTCTCAACCCCAGAACACTGAAGCTTTCTTT	CASSSQPQNTEAFF
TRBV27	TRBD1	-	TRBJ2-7	TGTGCCAGCAGCCAGACCAGGGGGACAGACCCCTACGAGCAGTACTTC	CASSQTRGTDPYEQYF
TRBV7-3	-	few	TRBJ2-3	TGTGCCAGCAGCCCCTCGGGGGGCGGGGGCACAGATACGCAGTATTTT	CASSPSGGGGTDTQYF
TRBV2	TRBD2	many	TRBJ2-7	TGTGCCAGCAGTTACGCCAGAGGACTAGCGGGAAGCTCCTACGAGCAGTACTTC	CASSYARGLAGSSYEQYF
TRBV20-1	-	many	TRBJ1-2	TGCAGTGCTAGAATCCCAGGGTGGCTCTATGGCTACACCTTC	CSARIPGWLYGYTF
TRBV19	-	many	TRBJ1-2	TGTGCCAGTAGGGTGCCCGGGGGCGGCTATGGCTACACCTTC	CASRVPGGGYGYTF
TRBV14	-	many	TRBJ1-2	TGTGCCAGCAGTCCCGACGGAAATGGCTACACCTTC	CASSPDGNGYTF
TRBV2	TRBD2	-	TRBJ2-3	TGTGCCAGCACCAACGGGACTAGCGCCGTACTCACAGATACGCAGTATTTT	CASTNGTSAVLTDTQYF